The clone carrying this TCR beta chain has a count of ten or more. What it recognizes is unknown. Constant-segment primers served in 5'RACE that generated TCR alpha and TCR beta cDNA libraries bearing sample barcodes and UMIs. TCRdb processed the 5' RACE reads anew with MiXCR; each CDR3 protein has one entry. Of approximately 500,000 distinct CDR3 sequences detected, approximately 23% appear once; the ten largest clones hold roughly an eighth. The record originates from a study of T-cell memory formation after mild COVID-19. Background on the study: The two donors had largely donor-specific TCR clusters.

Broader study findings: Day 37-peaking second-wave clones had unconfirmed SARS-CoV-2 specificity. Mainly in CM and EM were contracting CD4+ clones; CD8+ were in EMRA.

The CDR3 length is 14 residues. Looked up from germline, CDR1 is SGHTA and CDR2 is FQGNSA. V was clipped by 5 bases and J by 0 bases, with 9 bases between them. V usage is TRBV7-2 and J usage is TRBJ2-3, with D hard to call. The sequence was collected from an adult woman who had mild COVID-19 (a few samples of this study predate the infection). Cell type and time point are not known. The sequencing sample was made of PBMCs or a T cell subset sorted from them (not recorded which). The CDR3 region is CASSPQSSTDTQYF. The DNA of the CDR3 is TGTGCCAGCAGCCCACAGTCTAGCACAGATACGCAGTATTTT.